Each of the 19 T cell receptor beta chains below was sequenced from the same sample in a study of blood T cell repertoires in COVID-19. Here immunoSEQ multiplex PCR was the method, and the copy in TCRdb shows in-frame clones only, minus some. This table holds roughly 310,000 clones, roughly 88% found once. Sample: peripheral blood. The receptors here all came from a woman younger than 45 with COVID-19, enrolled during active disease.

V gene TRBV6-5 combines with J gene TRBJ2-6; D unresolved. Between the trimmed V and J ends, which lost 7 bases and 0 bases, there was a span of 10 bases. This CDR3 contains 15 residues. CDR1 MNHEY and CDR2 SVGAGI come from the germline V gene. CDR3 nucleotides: TGTGCCAGCATGTGGGCCAACTCTGGGGCCAACGTCCTGACTTTC. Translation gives CASMWANSGANVLTF.

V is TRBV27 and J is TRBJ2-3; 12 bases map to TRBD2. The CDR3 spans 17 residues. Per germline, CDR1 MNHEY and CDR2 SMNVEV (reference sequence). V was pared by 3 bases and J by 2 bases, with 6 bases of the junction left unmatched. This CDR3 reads CASSFIGLAGNTDTQYF. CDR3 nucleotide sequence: TGTGCCAGCAGTTTTATCGGACTAGCGGGGAACACAGATACGCAGTATTTT.

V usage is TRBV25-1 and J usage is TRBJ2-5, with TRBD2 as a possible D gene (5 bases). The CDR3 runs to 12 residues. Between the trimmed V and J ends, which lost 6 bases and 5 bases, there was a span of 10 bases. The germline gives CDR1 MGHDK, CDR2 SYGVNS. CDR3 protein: CASRSGGETQYF. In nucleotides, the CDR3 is TGTGCCAGCAGGAGCGGTGGGGAGACCCAGTACTTC.

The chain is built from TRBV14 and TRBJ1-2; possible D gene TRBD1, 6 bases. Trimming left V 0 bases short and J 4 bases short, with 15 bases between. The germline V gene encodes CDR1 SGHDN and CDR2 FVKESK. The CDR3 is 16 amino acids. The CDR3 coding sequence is TGTGCCAGCAGCCAAGACAGGGGTCTTGGCGGCTATGGCTACACCTTC. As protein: CASSQDRGLGGYGYTF.

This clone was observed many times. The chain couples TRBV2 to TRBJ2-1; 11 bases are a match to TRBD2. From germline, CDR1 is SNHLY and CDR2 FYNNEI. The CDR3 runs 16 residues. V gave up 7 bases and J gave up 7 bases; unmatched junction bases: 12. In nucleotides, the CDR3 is TGTGCCAGCACCCTAGCGGGAGGTGGCTCAATAAATGAGCAGTTCTTC. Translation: CASTLAGGGSINEQFF. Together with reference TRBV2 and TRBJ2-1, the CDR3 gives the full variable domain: EPEVTQTPSHQVTQMGQEVILRCVPISNHLYFYWYRQILGQKVEFLVSFYNNEISEKSEIFDDQFSVERPDGSNFTLKIRSTKLEDSAMYFCASTLAGGGSINEQFFGPGTRLTVL.

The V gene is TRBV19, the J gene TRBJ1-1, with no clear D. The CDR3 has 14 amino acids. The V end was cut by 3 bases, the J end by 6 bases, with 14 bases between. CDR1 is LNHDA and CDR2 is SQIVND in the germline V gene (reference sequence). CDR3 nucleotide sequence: TGTGCCAGTAGTATTCATGGACTCACGCCTGAAGCTTTCTTT. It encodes CASSIHGLTPEAFF.

The CDR3 DNA reads TGCGCCAGCAGCTTGGGGGCAGGGGGCTACAATGAGCAGTTCTTC. Translated, it gives CASSLGAGGYNEQFF. The chain combines TRBV5-1 with TRBJ2-1; 7 bases align to TRBD1. The CDR3 has 15 amino acids. Germline values: CDR1 SGHRS, CDR2 YFSETQ. V was pared by 0 bases and J by 3 bases, with 3 bases of the junction left unmatched.

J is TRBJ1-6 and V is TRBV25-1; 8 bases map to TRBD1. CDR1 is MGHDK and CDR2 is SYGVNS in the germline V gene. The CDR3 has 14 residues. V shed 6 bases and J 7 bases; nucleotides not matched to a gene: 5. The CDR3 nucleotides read TGTGCCAGCAGAGGAGACAGGGGAAATTCACCCCTCCACTTT. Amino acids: CASRGDRGNSPLHF.

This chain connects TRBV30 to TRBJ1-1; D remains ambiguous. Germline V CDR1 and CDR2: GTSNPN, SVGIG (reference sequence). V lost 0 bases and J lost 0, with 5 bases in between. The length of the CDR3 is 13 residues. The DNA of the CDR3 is TGTGCCTGGAGTGTACTGGTGAACACTGAAGCTTTCTTT. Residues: CAWSVLVNTEAFF.

The CDR3 nucleotides read TGTGCCAGCAGCTCCGCACAGGGGGCGCGGGGCTACACCTTC. Protein: CASSSAQGARGYTF. This chain connects TRBV5-4 to TRBJ1-2, with 9 bases lining up with TRBD1. Germline V gene sequence: CDR1 SGHNT, CDR2 YYREEE (reference sequence). The CDR3 is 14 residues long. Trimming took 3 bases from V and 8 from J; bases not matched to a gene: 8.

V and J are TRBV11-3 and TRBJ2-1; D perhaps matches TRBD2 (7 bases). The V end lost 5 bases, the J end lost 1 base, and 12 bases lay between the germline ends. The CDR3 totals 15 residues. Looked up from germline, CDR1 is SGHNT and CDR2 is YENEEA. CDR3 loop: CASSGRGPSYNEQFF. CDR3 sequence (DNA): TGTGCCAGCAGCGGGCGGGGGCCTTCCTACAATGAGCAGTTCTTC.

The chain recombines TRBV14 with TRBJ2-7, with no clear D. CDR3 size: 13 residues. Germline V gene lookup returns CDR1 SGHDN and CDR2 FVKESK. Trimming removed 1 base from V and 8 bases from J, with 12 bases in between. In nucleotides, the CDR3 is TGTGCCAGCAGCCAAGGTTCATCGGGTCAGCAGTACTTC. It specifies CASSQGSSGQQYF.

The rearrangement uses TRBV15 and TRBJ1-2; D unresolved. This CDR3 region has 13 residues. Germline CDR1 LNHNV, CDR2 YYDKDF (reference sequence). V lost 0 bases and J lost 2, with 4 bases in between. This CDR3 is CATSRDRNYGYTF. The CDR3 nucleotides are TGTGCCACCAGCAGAGATCGGAACTATGGCTACACCTTC.

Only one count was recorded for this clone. Here the CDR3 reads CASSVGSTGSLSLGYTF. The CDR3 coding sequence is TGTGCCAGCAGCGTAGGATCAACAGGTTCTCTATCTCTTGGCTACACCTTC. The gene calls are TRBV9 and TRBJ1-2; the D gene is possibly TRBD1 (5 bases). Germline CDR1 SGDLS, CDR2 YYNGEE. V was clipped by 0 bases and J by 7 bases, with 22 bases between them. This CDR3 contains 17 residues.

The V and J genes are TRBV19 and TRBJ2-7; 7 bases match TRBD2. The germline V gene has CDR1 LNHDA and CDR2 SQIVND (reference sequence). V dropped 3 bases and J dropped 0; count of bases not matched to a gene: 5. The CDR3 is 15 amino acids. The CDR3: CASSIVGGSSYEQYF. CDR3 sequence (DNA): TGTGCCAGTAGTATTGTGGGAGGGTCCTCCTACGAGCAGTACTTC.

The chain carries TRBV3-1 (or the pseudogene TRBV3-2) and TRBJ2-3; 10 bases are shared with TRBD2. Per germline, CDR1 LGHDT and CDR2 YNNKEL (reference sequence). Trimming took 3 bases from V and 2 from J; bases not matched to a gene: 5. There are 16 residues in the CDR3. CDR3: CASSQGLAPNTDTQYF. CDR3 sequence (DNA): TGTGCCAGCAGCCAGGGACTAGCGCCAAACACAGATACGCAGTATTTT.

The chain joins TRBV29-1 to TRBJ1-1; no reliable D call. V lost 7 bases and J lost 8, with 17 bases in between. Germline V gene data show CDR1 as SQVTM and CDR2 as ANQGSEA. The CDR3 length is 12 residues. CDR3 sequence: CSAASIKREAFF. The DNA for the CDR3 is TGCAGCGCAGCCTCAATAAAGCGGGAAGCTTTCTTT.

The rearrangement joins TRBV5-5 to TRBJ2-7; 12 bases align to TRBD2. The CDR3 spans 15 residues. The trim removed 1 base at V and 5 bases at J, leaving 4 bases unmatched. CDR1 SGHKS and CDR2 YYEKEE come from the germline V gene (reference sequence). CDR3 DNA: TGTGCCAGCAGCTTGCCTAGCGGGAGGGACAACGAGCAGTACTTC. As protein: CASSLPSGRDNEQYF.

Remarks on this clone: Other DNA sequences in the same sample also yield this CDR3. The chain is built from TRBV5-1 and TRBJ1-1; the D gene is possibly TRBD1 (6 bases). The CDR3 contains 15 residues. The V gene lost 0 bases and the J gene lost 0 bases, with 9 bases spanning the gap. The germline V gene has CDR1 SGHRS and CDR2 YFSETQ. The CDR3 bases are TGCGCCAGCAGCTTGGTAGGGGGAGTGAACACTGAAGCTTTCTTT. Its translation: CASSLVGGVNTEAFF. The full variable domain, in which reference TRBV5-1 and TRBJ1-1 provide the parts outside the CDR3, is KAGVTQTPRYLIKTRGQQVTLSCSPISGHRSVSWYQQTPGQGLQFLFEYFSETQRNKGNFPGRFSGRQFSNSRSEMNVSTLELGDSALYLCASSLVGGVNTEAFFGQGTRLTVV.